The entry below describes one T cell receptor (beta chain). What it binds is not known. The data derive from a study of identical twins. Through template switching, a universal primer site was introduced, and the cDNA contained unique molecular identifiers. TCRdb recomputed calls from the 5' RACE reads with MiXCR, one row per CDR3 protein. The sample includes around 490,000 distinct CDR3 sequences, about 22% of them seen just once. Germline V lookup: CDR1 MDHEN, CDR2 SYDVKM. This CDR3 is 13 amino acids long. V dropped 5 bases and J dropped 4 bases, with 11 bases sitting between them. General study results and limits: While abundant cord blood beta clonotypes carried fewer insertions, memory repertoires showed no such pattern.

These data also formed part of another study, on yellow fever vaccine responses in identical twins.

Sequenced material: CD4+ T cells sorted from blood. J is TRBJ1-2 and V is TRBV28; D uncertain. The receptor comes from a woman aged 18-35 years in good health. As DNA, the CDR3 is TGTGCCAGCAGTATCGGACCTATCTATGGCTACACCTTC. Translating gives CASSIGPIYGYTF.